A single sample is the source of the 9 T cell receptor beta chains below, sequenced in a study of graft-versus-host responses after intestinal transplantation. Clones were read by immunoSEQ multiplex PCR, and TCRdb kept only the in-frame ones, dropping some. The sample has some 45,000 clones, around nine tenths seen once. The sequencing here drew on PBMCs, taken 524 days after transplant. These receptors were obtained from a human patient who received an intestinal transplant, so some T cells may come from the graft donor.

This clone showed up just a few times. V and J are TRBV19 and TRBJ2-7, with a weak D call TRBD1 (6 bases). The CDR3 has 13 residues. Trimming cost V 5 bases and J 3 bases, with 11 bases left between them. Germline V gives CDR1 LNHDA, CDR2 SQIVND (reference sequence). The CDR3 bases are TGTGCCAGTAGTCAAACAGGGTACTACGAGCAGTACTTC. Protein product: CASSQTGYYEQYF.

This chain uses TRBV30 with TRBJ2-2, with D maybe TRBD2 (6 bases). The germline gives CDR1 GTSNPN, CDR2 SVGIG (reference sequence). The length of the CDR3 is 14 residues. In nucleotides, the CDR3 is TGTGCATTGTATCGGGGGACGAACACCGGGGAGCTGTTTTTT. It encodes CALYRGTNTGELFF.

This chain links TRBV11-2 with TRBJ2-3; D gene uncertain. The CDR3 loop spans 14 amino acids. Germline-derived CDR1 and CDR2 are SGHAT and FQNNGV. V gave up 1 base and J gave up 6 bases, with 11 bases separating them. CDR3 DNA sequence: TGTGCCAGCAGCTTAGTTCCGAGAGTGGATACGCAGTATTTT. Translating gives CASSLVPRVDTQYF.

The chain links TRBV6-7 to TRBJ2-7; D remains ambiguous. TRBV6-7 is given ORF status, its function remaining uncertain. Trimming cost V 0 bases and J 2 bases, with 17 bases left between them. The CDR3 runs to 17 residues. As DNA, the CDR3 is TGTGCCAGCAGTTACTCGATACCCTCTGCGCTAGCCTACGAGCAGTACTTC. This translates into CASSYSIPSALAYEQYF.

This clone has only one observation. The chain links TRBV15 to TRBJ1-1; TRBD1 might be the D (5 bases). From germline, CDR1 is LNHNV and CDR2 YYDKDF (reference sequence). The ends were cut back, 3 bases at V and 9 bases at J, with 11 bases in the middle. The CDR3 is made up of 12 amino acids. The CDR3 DNA sequence: TGTGCCACCAGCAGGATACAGGATCAAGCTTTCTTT. This translates into CATSRIQDQAFF.

J is TRBJ2-1 and V is TRBV27; possible D gene TRBD2, 5 bases. The germline V gene has CDR1 MNHEY and CDR2 SMNVEV (reference sequence). This CDR3 region has 14 residues. V shed 8 bases and J shed 0 bases, with 11 bases lying between them. CDR3 nucleotides: TGTGCCAGCTCCAGAGGGTTCTCCTACAATGAGCAGTTCTTC. This encodes CASSRGFSYNEQFF.

The chain uses TRBV30 and TRBJ2-3, with D hard to call. CDR1 GTSNPN and CDR2 SVGIG come from the germline V gene (reference sequence). This CDR3 is built from 16 residues. The germline V and J ends were trimmed by 2 bases and 5 bases, with 20 bases remaining between them. The CDR3 sequence is CAWSKGLGSIGDTQYF. Written as DNA, the CDR3 is TGTGCCTGGAGTAAGGGTTTGGGAAGTATAGGAGATACGCAGTATTTT.

The chain combines TRBV10-3 with TRBJ2-7; D ambiguous. The V gene's germline CDR1 is ENHRY and CDR2 SYGVKD. V shed 4 bases and J shed 3 bases, with 13 bases lying between them. There are 14 residues in the CDR3. CDR3 nucleotide sequence: TGTGCCATCAGTGTCGGCGGTTCTCTCTACGAGCAGTACTTC. Amino acids: CAISVGGSLYEQYF.

CDR3 sequence (DNA): TGTGCCAGCTCAAAATTAGATGGGTCGGCGACTAGCCTCTACGAGCAGTACTTC. Residues: CASSKLDGSATSLYEQYF. The V and J genes are TRBV18 and TRBJ2-7, with TRBD2 matching over 7 bases. The ends lost 5 bases at V and 3 bases at J; junction bases unmatched: 19. The CDR3 consists of 18 residues. Germline lookup yields CDR1 KGHSH and CDR2 LQKENI.